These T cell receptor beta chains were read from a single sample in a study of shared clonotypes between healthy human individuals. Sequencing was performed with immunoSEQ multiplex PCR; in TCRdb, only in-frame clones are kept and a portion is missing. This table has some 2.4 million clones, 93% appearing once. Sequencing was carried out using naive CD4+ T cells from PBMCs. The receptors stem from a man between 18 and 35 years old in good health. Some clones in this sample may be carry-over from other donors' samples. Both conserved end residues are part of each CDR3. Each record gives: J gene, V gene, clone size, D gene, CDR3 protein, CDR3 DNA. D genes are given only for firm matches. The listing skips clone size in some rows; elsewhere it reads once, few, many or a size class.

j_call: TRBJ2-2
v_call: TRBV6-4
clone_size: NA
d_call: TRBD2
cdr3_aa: CASGTSGSSEANTGELFF
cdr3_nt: TGTGCCAGCGGGACTAGCGGGAGCTCGGAGGCGAACACCGGGGAGCTGTTTTTT

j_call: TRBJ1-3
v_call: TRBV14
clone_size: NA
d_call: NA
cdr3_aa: CASSHGTPGTIYF
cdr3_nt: TGTGCCAGCAGCCACGGGACCCCAGGCACCATATATTTT

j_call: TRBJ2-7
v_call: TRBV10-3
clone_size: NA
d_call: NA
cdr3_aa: CATRGGASTYEQYF
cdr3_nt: TGTGCCACCCGAGGCGGAGCGAGCACCTACGAGCAGTACTTC

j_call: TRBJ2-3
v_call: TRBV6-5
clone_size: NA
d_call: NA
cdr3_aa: CASSYSRSTDTQYF
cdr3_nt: TGTGCCAGCAGTTACTCACGGAGCACAGATACGCAGTATTTT

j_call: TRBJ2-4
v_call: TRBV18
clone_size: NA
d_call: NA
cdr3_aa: CASSPTILKPGQREFSVQYF
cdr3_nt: TGTGCCAGCTCACCAACAATCCTTAAACCGGGACAACGGGAATTTTCGGTTCAGTACTTC

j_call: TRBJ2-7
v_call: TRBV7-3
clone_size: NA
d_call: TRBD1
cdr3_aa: CASSSQGAYEQYF
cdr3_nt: TGTGCCAGCAGCTCCCAGGGGGCGTACGAGCAGTACTTC

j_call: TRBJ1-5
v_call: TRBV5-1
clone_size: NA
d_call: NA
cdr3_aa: CASSFSPTQPQHF
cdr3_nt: TGCGCCAGCAGCTTCTCCCCAACCCAGCCCCAGCATTTT

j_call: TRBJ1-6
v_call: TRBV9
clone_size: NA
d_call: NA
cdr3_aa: CASSESSYNSPLHF
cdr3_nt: TGTGCCAGTTCCGAGAGCAGCTATAATTCACCCCTCCACTTT

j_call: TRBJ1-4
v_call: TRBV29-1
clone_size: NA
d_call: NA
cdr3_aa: CSVQRDLNEKLFF
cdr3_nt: TGCAGCGTCCAACGGGACCTTAATGAAAAACTGTTTTTT

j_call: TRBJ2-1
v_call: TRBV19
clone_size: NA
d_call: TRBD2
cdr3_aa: CASNTLAGGWNEQFF
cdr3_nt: TGTGCCAGTAACACTCTAGCGGGAGGTTGGAATGAGCAGTTCTTC

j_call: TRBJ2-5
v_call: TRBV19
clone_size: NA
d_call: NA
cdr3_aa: CASSTRTPQETQYF
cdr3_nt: TGTGCCAGTAGTACCCGGACTCCTCAAGAGACCCAGTACTTC

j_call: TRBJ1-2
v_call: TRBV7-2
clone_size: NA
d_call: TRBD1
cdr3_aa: CASSFTGGSDGYTF
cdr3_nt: TGTGCCAGCAGCTTTACAGGGGGCTCGGATGGCTACACCTTC

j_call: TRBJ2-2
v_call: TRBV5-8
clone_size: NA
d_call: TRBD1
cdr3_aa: CASSPTGKVTGELFF
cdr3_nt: TGTGCCAGCAGCCCGACAGGGAAAGTAACCGGGGAGCTGTTTTTT

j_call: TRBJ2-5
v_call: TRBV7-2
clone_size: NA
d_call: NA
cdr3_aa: CASSLGGRETQYF
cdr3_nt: TGTGCCAGCAGCTTAGGCGGGCGGGAGACCCAGTACTTC

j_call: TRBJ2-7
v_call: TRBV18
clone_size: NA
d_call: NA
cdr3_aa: CASSPGRVTYEQYF
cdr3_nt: TGTGCCAGCTCACCTGGGCGGGTCACCTACGAGCAGTACTTC

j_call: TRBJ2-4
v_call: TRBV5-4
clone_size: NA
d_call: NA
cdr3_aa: CASSFGVDKNIQYF
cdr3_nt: TGTGCCAGCAGCTTCGGAGTGGACAAAAACATTCAGTACTTC

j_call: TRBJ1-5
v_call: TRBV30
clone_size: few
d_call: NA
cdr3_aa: CAWTGGSNQPQHF
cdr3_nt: TGTGCCTGGACCGGAGGAAGCAATCAGCCCCAGCATTTT

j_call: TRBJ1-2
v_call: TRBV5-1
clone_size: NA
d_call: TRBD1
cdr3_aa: CASSSEATGLYGYTF
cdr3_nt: TGCGCCAGCAGCTCAGAGGCGACAGGGCTCTATGGCTACACCTTC

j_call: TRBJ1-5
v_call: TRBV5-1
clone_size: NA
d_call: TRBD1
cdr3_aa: CASSPGTGRQPQHF
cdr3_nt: TGCGCCAGCAGCCCAGGGACAGGGAGACAGCCCCAGCATTTT

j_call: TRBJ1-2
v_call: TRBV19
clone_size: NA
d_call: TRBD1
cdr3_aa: CASRRVGQGDGYTF
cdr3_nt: TGTGCCAGTAGACGGGTGGGACAGGGTGATGGCTACACCTTC

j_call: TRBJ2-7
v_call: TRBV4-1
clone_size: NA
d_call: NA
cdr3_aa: CASSQDPGILSYEQYF
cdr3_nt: TGCGCCAGCAGCCAAGATCCGGGAATATTATCCTACGAGCAGTACTTC

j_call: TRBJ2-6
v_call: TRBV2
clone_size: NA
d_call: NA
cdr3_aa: CASSEGPGLIFGANVLTF
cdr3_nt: TGTGCCAGCAGTGAAGGGCCAGGGTTAATCTTTGGGGCCAACGTCCTGACTTTC

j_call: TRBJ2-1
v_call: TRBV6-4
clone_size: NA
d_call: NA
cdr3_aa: CASSDAPFSVEQFF
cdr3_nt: TGTGCCAGCAGTGACGCACCGTTTTCCGTTGAGCAGTTCTTC

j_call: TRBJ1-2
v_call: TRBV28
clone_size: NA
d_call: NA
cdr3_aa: CASSLAGTYGYTF
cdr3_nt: TGTGCCAGCAGTTTGGCCGGGACGTATGGCTACACCTTC

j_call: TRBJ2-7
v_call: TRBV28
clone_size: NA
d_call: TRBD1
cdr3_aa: CASRRTGSGTYEQYF
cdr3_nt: TGTGCCAGCAGAAGGACAGGCAGCGGAACCTACGAGCAGTACTTC

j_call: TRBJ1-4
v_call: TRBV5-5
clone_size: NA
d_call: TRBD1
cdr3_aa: CASSPRQGGANEKLFF
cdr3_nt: TGTGCCAGCAGCCCCCGACAGGGTGGGGCTAATGAAAAACTGTTTTTT

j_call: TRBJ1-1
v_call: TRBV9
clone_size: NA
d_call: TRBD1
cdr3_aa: CASSVAGQGGNTEAFF
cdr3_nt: TGTGCCAGCAGCGTAGCGGGACAGGGGGGGAACACTGAAGCTTTCTTT

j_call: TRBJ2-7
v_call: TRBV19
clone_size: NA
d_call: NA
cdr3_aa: CASSRRDSYEQYF
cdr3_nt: TGTGCCAGTAGTCGCCGCGACAGCTACGAGCAGTACTTC

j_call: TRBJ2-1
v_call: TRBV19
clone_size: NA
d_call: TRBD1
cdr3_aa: CASSIVTGGSYNEQFF
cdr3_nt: TGTGCCAGTAGTATAGTCACAGGGGGCTCCTACAATGAGCAGTTCTTC

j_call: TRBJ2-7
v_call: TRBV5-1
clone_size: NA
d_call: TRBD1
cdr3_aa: CASSSTGTAYEQYF
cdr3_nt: TGCGCCAGCAGCTCGACAGGGACAGCCTACGAGCAGTACTTC

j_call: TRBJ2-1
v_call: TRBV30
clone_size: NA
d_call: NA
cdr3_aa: CAWSGLSNEQFF
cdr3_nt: TGTGCCTGGAGTGGTCTCAGCAATGAGCAGTTCTTC

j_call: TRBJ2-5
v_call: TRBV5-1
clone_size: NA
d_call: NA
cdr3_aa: CASSLGGRETQYF
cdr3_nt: TGCGCCAGCAGCTTGGGGGGCAGAGAGACCCAGTACTTC

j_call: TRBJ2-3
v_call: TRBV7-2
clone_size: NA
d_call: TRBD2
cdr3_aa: CASSILGGRDTQYF
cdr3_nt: TGTGCCAGCAGCATCCTCGGCGGGAGGGATACGCAGTATTTT

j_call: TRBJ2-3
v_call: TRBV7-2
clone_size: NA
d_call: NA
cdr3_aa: CASSLEQRTDTQYF
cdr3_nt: TGTGCCAGCAGCTTAGAACAGCGCACAGATACGCAGTATTTT

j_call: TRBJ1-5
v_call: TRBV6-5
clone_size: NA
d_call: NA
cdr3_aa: CASSYRQTNQPQHF
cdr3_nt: TGTGCCAGCAGTTACCGACAGACCAATCAGCCCCAGCATTTT

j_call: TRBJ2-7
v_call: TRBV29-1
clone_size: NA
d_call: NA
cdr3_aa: CSVGRGYEQYF
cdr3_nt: TGCAGCGTTGGAAGGGGCTACGAGCAGTACTTC

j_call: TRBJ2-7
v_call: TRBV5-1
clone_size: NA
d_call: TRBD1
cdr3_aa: CASRPGTGASYEQYF
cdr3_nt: TGCGCCAGCAGACCCGGGACAGGGGCCTCCTACGAGCAGTACTTC

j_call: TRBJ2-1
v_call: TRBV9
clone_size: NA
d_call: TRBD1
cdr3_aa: CASAVGPTGLNNEQFF
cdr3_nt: TGTGCCAGCGCCGTTGGCCCGACAGGGCTTAACAATGAGCAGTTCTTC

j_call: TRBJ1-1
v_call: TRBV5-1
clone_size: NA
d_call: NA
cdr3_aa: CASSPLPDLNTEAFF
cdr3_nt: TGCGCCAGCAGCCCGTTGCCGGATTTGAACACTGAAGCTTTCTTT

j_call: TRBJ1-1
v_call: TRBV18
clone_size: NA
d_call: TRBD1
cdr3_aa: CASSPGQVDEAFF
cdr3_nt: TGTGCCAGCTCACCAGGACAGGTTGATGAAGCTTTCTTT

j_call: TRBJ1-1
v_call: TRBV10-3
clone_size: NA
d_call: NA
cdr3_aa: CAISASGKGGTEAFF
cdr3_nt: TGTGCCATCAGTGCTTCAGGGAAGGGTGGCACTGAAGCTTTCTTT

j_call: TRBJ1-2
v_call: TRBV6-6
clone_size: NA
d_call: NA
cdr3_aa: CASSATRNTNYGYTF
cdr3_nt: TGTGCCAGCAGCGCCACGCGGAACACTAACTATGGCTACACCTTC

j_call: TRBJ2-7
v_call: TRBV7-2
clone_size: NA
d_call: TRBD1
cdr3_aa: CASSLGGTGKSYEQYF
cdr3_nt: TGTGCCAGCAGCTTAGGGGGGACAGGGAAGTCCTACGAGCAGTACTTC

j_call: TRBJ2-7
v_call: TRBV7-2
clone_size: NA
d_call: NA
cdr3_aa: CASSPRTARHEQYF
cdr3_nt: TGTGCCAGCAGCCCGCGGACCGCTCGCCACGAGCAGTACTTC

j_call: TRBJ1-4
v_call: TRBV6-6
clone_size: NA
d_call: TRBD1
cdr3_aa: CASSDPTGENEKLFF
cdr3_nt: TGTGCCAGCAGTGACCCGACAGGGGAGAATGAAAAACTGTTTTTT

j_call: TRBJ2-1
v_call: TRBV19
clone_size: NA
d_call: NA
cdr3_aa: CASSTRQGGNEQFF
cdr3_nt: TGTGCCAGTAGTACCCGACAGGGAGGCAATGAGCAGTTCTTC

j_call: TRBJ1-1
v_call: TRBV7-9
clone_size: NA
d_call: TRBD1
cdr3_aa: CASSSPGQGNTEAFF
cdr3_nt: TGTGCCAGCAGCTCCCCGGGACAGGGCAACACTGAAGCTTTCTTT

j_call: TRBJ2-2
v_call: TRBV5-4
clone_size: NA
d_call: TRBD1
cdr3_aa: CASRRQGPNTGELFF
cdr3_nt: TGTGCCAGCAGACGACAGGGCCCGAACACCGGGGAGCTGTTTTTT

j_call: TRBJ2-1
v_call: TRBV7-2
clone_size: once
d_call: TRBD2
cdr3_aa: CASSLNRLAALRDEQFF
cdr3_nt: TGTGCCAGCAGCCTAAACAGACTAGCGGCACTTCGTGATGAGCAGTTCTTC

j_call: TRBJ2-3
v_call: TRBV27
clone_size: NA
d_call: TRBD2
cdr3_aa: CASSSTRLAGADTQYF
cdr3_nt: TGTGCCAGCAGTTCCACACGACTAGCGGGGGCAGATACGCAGTATTTT

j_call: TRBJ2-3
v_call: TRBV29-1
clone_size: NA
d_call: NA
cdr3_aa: CSVEGQTDTQYF
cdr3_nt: TGCAGCGTTGAGGGCCAGACAGATACGCAGTATTTT

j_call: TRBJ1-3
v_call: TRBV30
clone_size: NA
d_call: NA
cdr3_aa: CAWSVNGGNTIYF
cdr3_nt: TGTGCCTGGAGTGTAAATGGGGGAAACACCATATATTTT

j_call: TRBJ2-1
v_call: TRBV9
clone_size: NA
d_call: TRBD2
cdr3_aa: CASSVEGSRGLVNEQFF
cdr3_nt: TGTGCCAGCAGCGTAGAGGGTTCAAGAGGACTAGTCAATGAGCAGTTCTTC

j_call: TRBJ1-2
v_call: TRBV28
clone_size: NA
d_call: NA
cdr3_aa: CASSPYRTYGYTF
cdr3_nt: TGTGCCAGCAGTCCCTACAGGACCTATGGCTACACCTTC

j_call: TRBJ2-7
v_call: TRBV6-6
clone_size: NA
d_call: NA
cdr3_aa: CASSYSRKGEQYF
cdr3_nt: TGTGCCAGCAGTTACTCGAGGAAGGGAGAGCAGTACTTC

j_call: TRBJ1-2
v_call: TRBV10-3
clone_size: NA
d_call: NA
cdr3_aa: CAISFRGAEAYGYTF
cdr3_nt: TGTGCCATCAGTTTTCGGGGTGCGGAGGCCTATGGCTACACCTTC